The entry below gives a single T cell receptor beta chain sequence along with its context. Antigen: not known. This entry belongs to a study of T cell responses to AZD1222 COVID-19 vaccine. Germline CDR1 reads SGHVS; CDR2 reads FQNEAQ. The CDR3 is 15 amino acids. Trimming at V came to 5 bases and at J to 2 bases, leaving 4 bases not matched to a gene. This table comes from immunoSEQ multiplex PCR, and its TCRdb copy is limited to in-frame clones, with some not included. The sample has 180,000 or so clones; about 89% are singletons. Study findings and constraints: The span of vaccine-associated CD4 TCRs extended across spike, with dominance at 160-218 and 743-854. Nearly half of spike-specific TCRs reportedly target unmutated variant regions. In all cases, repertoires were sampled only after the peak T cell response. The donors showed a predominance of white British ancestry and of females, with possible underestimation of clonal diversity.

J is TRBJ2-1 and V is TRBV7-8; TRBD2 aligns across 9 bases. This receptor was obtained from an adult in good health. This specimen consisted of peripheral blood, obtained on day 0 of AZD1222 vaccination. The CDR3 coding sequence is TGTGCCAGCAGCCGTAGCGGGAGAGCCTACAATGAGCAGTTCTTC. It yields the protein CASSRSGRAYNEQFF.